The subject of this entry is one T cell receptor beta chain. Time point in this sample: blood at routine non-recurrence follow-up after resection. Researchers sequenced whole RNA taken from tumor, nontumor lung or frozen PBMC without sorting. TCRdb reanalysed the 5' RACE reads using MiXCR and keeps one entry per CDR3 protein. The data show some 4,500 distinct CDR3 sequences, roughly 25% seen once. The entry originates in a study of spatial heterogeneity in lung cancer. Study summary: The donor group consisted of around 77 patients who had untreated, early-stage non-small cell lung cancer. A consistent excess of beta-chain over alpha-chain sequences was detected.

CDR1 and CDR2 from the germline V gene are MDHEN and SYDVKM. V was cut by 10 bases and J by 3 bases, with 22 bases left in between. The length of the CDR3 is 16 residues. Specimen: PBMCs, collected at follow-up. The sequence came from a male donor with early-stage non-small cell lung cancer. V usage is TRBV28 and J usage is TRBJ2-1, with D possibly TRBD1 on 8 matching bases. CDR3 DNA sequence: TGTGCCATCGTATCTTCAGGGGGCGGGAGCTACAATGAGCAGTTCTTC. Translated, it gives CAIVSSGGGSYNEQFF.